Shown below are 27 T cell receptor beta chains from a single sample sequenced in a study of CD8+ T cells in alopecia areata. Cell sorting was performed on pooled cutaneous lymph node cells with CD4, CD8alpha, NKG2D, NKG2ACE and other markers. It was cDNA, reverse transcribed from extracted RNA, that served as the sequencing template. Profiled with immunoSEQ multiplex PCR; TCRdb holds only in-frame clones, not every one. This sample has about 270,000 clones, each found more than once. Specimen: CD4+ T cells sorted from a lymph node. These TCRs come from a C3H/HeJ mouse with alopecia areata. The MHC haplotype of this mouse line is H2-k.

About this clone itself: The genes are named according to mouse. The sequenced fragment ends 4 residues before the CDR3 boundary, so the rest is inferred from the germline J gene. Other DNA sequences in this specimen translate into the identical CDR3. This chain connects TRBV13-2 to TRBJ2-5; TRBD1 might be the D (6 bases). This CDR3 spans 14 amino acids. With 0 bases removed from V and 2 bases from J, the gap between germline ends came to 7 bases. Per germline, CDR1 NNHNN and CDR2 SYGAGS (reference sequence). This CDR3 is CASGDGGGQDTQYF. The covered CDR3 bases are TGTGCCAGCGGTGATGGAGGGGGCCAAGAC.

This clone came up a few times. Gene labels here are mouse ones. The CDR3 end is not reached by the read, which stops 4 residues before it; the germline J gene fills it in. The chain combines TRBV1 with TRBJ2-5; 10 bases align to TRBD1. Unmatched junction bases numbered 4, after V lost 4 bases and J lost 0 bases. Germline CDR1 and CDR2: NSQYPW and LRSPGD (reference sequence). This CDR3 region has 16 residues. The sequenced part of the CDR3 DNA is TGCACCTGCAGTGGCGGGACAGGGGTTAACCAAGAC. Amino acids: CTCSGGTGVNQD. The full-length CDR3 reads as CTCSGGTGVNQDTQYF.

Concerning this clone itself: Gene names denote mouse genes. The read terminates 4 residues before the CDR3 end, so the remaining end is supplied by the germline J gene. J is TRBJ2-2 and V is TRBV13-2; 7 positions match TRBD1. The germline V gene has CDR1 NNHNN and CDR2 SYGAGS (reference sequence). V was pared by 3 bases and J by 5 bases, with 7 bases of the junction left unmatched. The CDR3 is 15 amino acids. The part of the CDR3 DNA that was read is TGTGCCAGCGGTGGGAGGGACAGTGGGACCGGG. Residues: CASGGRDSGTG. The complete CDR3 reads CASGGRDSGTGQLYF.

Remarks on this clone: Mouse names are used for the genes. The read ends 4 residues before the CDR3 terminus; that terminus is restored from the germline J gene. The chain links TRBV19 to TRBJ2-7; 8 bases are a match to TRBD2. CDR3 length: 15 amino acids. Germline trimming cut 1 base from V and 0 bases from J; bases unmatched to any gene: 3. Germline V gene data show CDR1 as FNHDT and CDR2 as SITEND (reference sequence). The CDR3 bases that were read are TGTGCCAGCAGTATACCTGGGGGGCACTCCTAT. Translated: CASSIPGGHSY. From start to end, the CDR3 is CASSIPGGHSYEQYF.

With respect to this clone: Genes and germline are mouse. The observed sequence ends 4 residues before the CDR3 terminus, with the missing tail filled in from the germline J gene. The rearrangement uses TRBV31 and TRBJ1-2; TRBD1 agrees at 7 bases. The CDR3 spans 12 residues. Germline V lookup: CDR1 GKSSPN, CDR2 SITVG. CDR3 loop: CAWSPGTDDYTF. The DNA read from the CDR3 is TGTGCCTGGAGCCCCGGGACAGAC.

This clone was found a few times. Gene and germline names: mouse. The read is 4 residues too short to cover the CDR3 end, so that end is filled in from the germline J gene. This chain links TRBV13-3 with TRBJ2-7; 8 positions agree with TRBD2. The junction had 1 base not matched to a gene; V was cut back by 2 bases and J by 3 bases. The CDR3 contains 13 residues. Germline V gives CDR1 NNHDY, CDR2 SYVADS. The CDR3 protein is CASSETGVYEQYF. CDR3 DNA, as far as it was read: TGTGCCAGCAGTGAGACTGGGGTCTAT.

This clone was seen only a few times. Gene names are the mouse ones. Read data end 4 residues before the CDR3 end; the end is taken from the germline J gene. The rearrangement joins TRBV1 to TRBJ2-1; 11 nucleotides match TRBD2. Looked up from germline, CDR1 is NSQYPW and CDR2 is LRSPGD (reference sequence). The CDR3 is 16 amino acids. The CDR3 spells CTCSADRTGGMAEQFF. The CDR3 DNA, read in part, is TGCACCTGCAGTGCAGATCGGACTGGGGGGATGGCT.

This clone has only a few counts. Genes and germline are mouse. Read sequence stops 4 residues before the CDR3 end, and the germline J gene provides the missing end. The chain couples TRBV19 to TRBJ2-2; 10 positions agree with TRBD1. V lost 6 bases to trimming and J lost 4 bases; unmatched junction nucleotides: 9. Germline V gene data show CDR1 as FNHDT and CDR2 as SITEND (reference sequence). The CDR3 sequence is 16 residues long. The covered CDR3 bases are TGTGCCAGCAAGCTCGGGGGACAGGGGACCACCGGG. Its translation is CASKLGGQGTTG. The CDR3 in full is CASKLGGQGTTGQLYF.

Details on this clone: Germline and genes: mouse. The observed sequence ends 4 residues before the CDR3 terminus, with the missing tail filled in from the germline J gene. The chain links TRBV13-3 to TRBJ2-5; 8 nucleotides line up with TRBD2. The CDR3 is made up of 14 amino acids. Germline assignment: CDR1 NNHDY and CDR2 SYVADS. The CDR3 bases that were read are TGTGCCAGCAGTGATCTGGGGGGTTTTGAC. Encoded protein: CASSDLGGFD. The whole CDR3 is CASSDLGGFDTQYF.

This clone turned up a few times. Genes here carry mouse names. The observed sequence ends 4 residues before the CDR3 terminus, with the missing tail filled in from the germline J gene. The chain uses TRBV19 and TRBJ2-7; unclear D gene. Germline V gene sequence: CDR1 FNHDT, CDR2 SITEND (reference sequence). The CDR3 is 14 amino acids. CDR3 residues: CASSALSLIYEQYF. CDR3 DNA, as far as it was read: TGTGCCAGCAGTGCACTATCTCTGATTTAT.

On this clone: A read error is possible here, since a much larger clone lies one base away. Gene and germline names: mouse. Read data end 4 residues before the CDR3 end; the end is taken from the germline J gene. The V gene is TRBV5, the J gene TRBJ1-2; TRBD1 matches at 11 bases. Germline loops: CDR1 LGHNA, CDR2 YNLKQL (reference sequence). CDR3 length: 14 residues. The part of the CDR3 DNA that was read is TGTGCCAGCAGCCCCGGGACAGGGGGATCC. This sequence encodes CASSPGTGGS. The entire CDR3 protein is CASSPGTGGSDYTF.

In this sample, this clone turned up many times. The listed genes are named as in mouse. The CDR3 extends 4 residues past the end of the read, so its final part is completed from the germline J gene. At the DNA level, this CDR3 is encoded by other sequences in the same sample as well. This chain links TRBV1 with TRBJ2-7; 10 nucleotides agree with TRBD1. Germline CDR1 NSQYPW, CDR2 LRSPGD (reference sequence). The CDR3 runs 14 residues. The CDR3 protein is CTCSADGTGDEQYF. CDR3 DNA (partial): TGCACCTGCAGTGCAGATGGGACAGGGGAT.

This clone has a handful of counts. Mouse gene names apply. The CDR3 end is not reached by the read, which stops 4 residues before it; the germline J gene fills it in. The chain is built from TRBV13-2 and TRBJ2-7; TRBD1 matches at 7 bases. Germline trimming cut 1 base from V and 0 bases from J; bases unmatched to any gene: 4. The CDR3 totals 15 residues. CDR1 and CDR2 (germline): NNHNN, SYGAGS (reference sequence). CDR3 DNA, as far as it was read: TGTGCCAGCGGTGATCCCAGGGGGAGCTCCTAT. This encodes CASGDPRGSSY. The full-length CDR3 reads as CASGDPRGSSYEQYF.

As for this clone: Gene names follow the mouse nomenclature. The CDR3 extends 3 residues past the end of the read, so its final part is completed from the germline J gene. This rearrangement joins TRBV5 to TRBJ1-6; possibly TRBD1 for D (6 bases). TRBJ1-6 is an ORF, and what it does is uncertain. CDR1 and CDR2 from the germline V gene are LGHNA and YNLKQL (reference sequence). This CDR3 is 16 amino acids long. V was cut by 0 bases and J by 7 bases, with 13 bases left in between. The DNA read from the CDR3 is TGTGCCAGCAGCCAAGAAGTCGGGACATGGAATTCGCCC. This codes for CASSQEVGTWNSP. The complete CDR3 reads CASSQEVGTWNSPLYF.

To note about this clone: Gene names follow the mouse nomenclature. The read finishes 3 residues shy of the CDR3 end, and the germline J gene is used to complete it. The J gene is TRBJ1-6, the V gene TRBV13-1; D is possibly TRBD1 (6 bases). TRBJ1-6 qualifies as an ORF whose function is uncertain. The V end lost 5 bases, the J end lost 7 bases, and 7 bases lay between the germline ends. Per the germline V gene, CDR1 is NSHNY and CDR2 is SYGAGN. The CDR3 extends over 12 amino acids. The sequenced part of the CDR3 DNA is TGTGCCAGCAGAGACAGGAATTCGCCC. Protein sequence: CASRDRNSP. The CDR3 reads in full as CASRDRNSPLYF.

Worth noting for this clone: Gene and germline names: mouse. The read gets to within 4 residues of the CDR3 end, and the germline J gene fills in the rest. The identical CDR3 is also encoded by other nucleotide sequences in the sample. The chain links TRBV5 to TRBJ2-7; no reliable D call. This CDR3 spans 13 amino acids. The V end was cut by 2 bases, the J end by 0 bases, with 5 bases between. Germline lookup yields CDR1 LGHNA and CDR2 YNLKQL (reference sequence). Partial CDR3 DNA: TGTGCCAGCAGCCAAACAATCTCCTAT. Encoded protein: CASSQTISY. The whole CDR3 sequence is CASSQTISYEQYF.

As concerns this clone: Genes and germline come from the mouse. The observed sequence ends 4 residues before the CDR3 terminus, with the missing tail filled in from the germline J gene. The chain employs TRBV13-2 and TRBJ1-2; D is uncertain. In germline, CDR1 is NNHNN, CDR2 SYGAGS (reference sequence). The CDR3 spans 12 residues. CDR3 region: CASGEGWSDYTF. The CDR3 DNA, read in part, is TGTGCCAGCGGTGAGGGGTGGTCC.

The table lists this clone with a few counts. These gene names are mouse names. The read ends 4 residues early relative to the CDR3; the germline J gene fills the gap. The chain joins TRBV19 to TRBJ2-5, with 11 bases identical to TRBD1. The CDR3 consists of 15 residues. The germline V gene encodes CDR1 FNHDT and CDR2 SITEND (reference sequence). The CDR3 here is CASSPPGTGGDTQYF. CDR3 bases read: TGTGCCAGCAGCCCTCCCGGGACAGGGGGGGAC. The full variable domain, with the rest looked up from reference TRBV19 and TRBJ2-5, is GGIITQTPKFLIGQEGQKLTLKCQQNFNHDTMYWYRQDSGKGLRLIYYSITENDLQKGDLSEGYDASREKKSSFSLTVTSAQKNEMAVFLCASSPPGTGGDTQYFGPGTRLLVL.

This clone turned up a few times. Gene names denote mouse genes. The sequence runs out 4 residues before the end of the CDR3; the remainder is reconstructed from the germline J gene. The chain couples TRBV1 to TRBJ2-3; D gene uncertain. Looked up from germline, CDR1 is NSQYPW and CDR2 is LRSPGD (reference sequence). The CDR3 runs to 11 residues. CDR3 bases read: TGCACCTGCAGTGGCAGAGAA. Translation gives CTCSGRE. From start to end, the CDR3 is CTCSGRETLYF.

As regards this clone: All gene names here are mouse names. Coverage ceases 4 residues before the CDR3 finishes, and the germline J gene fills in the end. V usage is TRBV1 and J usage is TRBJ2-3; 8 bases agree with TRBD1. J was trimmed by 2 bases and V by 0 bases; bases with no gene match: 4. CDR1 is NSQYPW and CDR2 is LRSPGD in the germline V gene (reference sequence). The CDR3 totals 16 residues. CDR3 sequence reads: CTCSADRGRDAETLYF. The sequenced CDR3 bases are TGCACCTGCAGTGCAGACAGGGGGCGGGATGCAGAA.

This clone was observed a few times. Gene names refer to mouse genes. Sequencing ends 4 residues short of the CDR3 end; the germline J gene provides the rest. Other nucleotide sequences from this sample produce the same CDR3. This rearrangement joins TRBV13-1 to TRBJ2-7; TRBD2 aligns across 7 bases. The CDR3 covers 13 residues. Germline V lookup: CDR1 NSHNY, CDR2 SYGAGN. CDR3 protein: CASSDSGGYEQYF. Incomplete CDR3 DNA: TGTGCCAGCAGTGATTCTGGGGGATAT.

Comments on this clone: Any gene name here is a mouse gene name. The read comes to an end 4 residues before the CDR3 does, leaving the germline J gene to fill in the end. This rearrangement joins TRBV5 to TRBJ2-5; D gene uncertain. There are 14 residues in the CDR3. Looked up from germline, CDR1 is LGHNA and CDR2 is YNLKQL (reference sequence). Partial CDR3 DNA: TGTGCCAGCAGCCAAGATGAGAGAGGGGAC. Residues: CASSQDERGD. Given in full, the CDR3 is CASSQDERGDTQYF.

Regarding this clone: All gene names here are mouse names. The CDR3 goes on 4 residues after the read ends, and that part is filled in from the germline J gene. The chain employs TRBV14 and TRBJ2-5; TRBD1 aligns across 8 bases. The germline gives CDR1 SGHDT, CDR2 FRDEAV. Trimming at V came to 5 bases and at J to 2 bases, leaving 4 bases not matched to a gene. This CDR3 is built from 14 residues. CDR3 bases read: TGTGCCAGCAGACTCGACAGGGGCCAAGAC. Protein sequence: CASRLDRGQD. The entire CDR3 reads CASRLDRGQDTQYF.

This clone has a handful of counts. Here the gene names and germline are mouse. The read finishes 4 residues shy of the CDR3 end, and the germline J gene is used to complete it. The V call is TRBV19, the J call TRBJ2-3, with no clear D. Per germline, CDR1 FNHDT and CDR2 SITEND (reference sequence). This CDR3 is built from 13 residues. Trimming stripped 0 bases from V and 4 bases from J, with 6 bases between. This chain's CDR3 is CASSIGGTETLYF. Incomplete CDR3 DNA: TGTGCCAGCAGTATAGGGGGAACAGAA. Combining the CDR3 with reference TRBV19 and TRBJ2-3 gives the whole variable domain GGIITQTPKFLIGQEGQKLTLKCQQNFNHDTMYWYRQDSGKGLRLIYYSITENDLQKGDLSEGYDASREKKSSFSLTVTSAQKNEMAVFLCASSIGGTETLYFGSGTRLTVL.

The sample holds a few counts of this clone. These gene names are mouse names. The read stops 4 residues short of the end of the CDR3; the missing end is completed from the germline J gene. The chain is built from TRBV13-3 and TRBJ2-7, with D perhaps TRBD1 (6 bases). The length of the CDR3 is 12 residues. Germline V CDR1 and CDR2: NNHDY, SYVADS. The sequenced CDR3 bases are TGTGCCAGCAGGTTACAGGGATAT. This codes for CASRLQGY. The full-length CDR3 reads as CASRLQGYEQYF.

Details on this clone: Gene names are the mouse ones. The read ends 4 residues before the CDR3 terminus; that terminus is restored from the germline J gene. The rearrangement links TRBV5 to TRBJ2-3, with D tentatively TRBD1 (6 bases). This CDR3 has 16 amino acids. Germline V gene lookup returns CDR1 LGHNA and CDR2 YNLKQL (reference sequence). Trimming took 0 bases from V and 0 from J, leaving 10 bases between them. The CDR3 sequence: CASSQDEGVSAETLYF. CDR3 DNA, as far as it was read: TGTGCCAGCAGCCAAGATGAGGGGGTTAGTGCAGAA.

This clone has a handful of counts. Genes here carry mouse names. Read data end 4 residues before the CDR3 end; the end is taken from the germline J gene. This chain links TRBV19 with TRBJ2-1; possibly TRBD2 for D (5 bases). CDR3 length: 15 amino acids. CDR1 FNHDT and CDR2 SITEND come from the germline V gene (reference sequence). V was trimmed by 4 bases and J by 5 bases, leaving 16 bases between them. The covered CDR3 bases are TGTGCCAGCAGTCCCAAAACTGGTCGAGATGCT. It encodes CASSPKTGRDA. From start to end, the CDR3 is CASSPKTGRDAEQFF.